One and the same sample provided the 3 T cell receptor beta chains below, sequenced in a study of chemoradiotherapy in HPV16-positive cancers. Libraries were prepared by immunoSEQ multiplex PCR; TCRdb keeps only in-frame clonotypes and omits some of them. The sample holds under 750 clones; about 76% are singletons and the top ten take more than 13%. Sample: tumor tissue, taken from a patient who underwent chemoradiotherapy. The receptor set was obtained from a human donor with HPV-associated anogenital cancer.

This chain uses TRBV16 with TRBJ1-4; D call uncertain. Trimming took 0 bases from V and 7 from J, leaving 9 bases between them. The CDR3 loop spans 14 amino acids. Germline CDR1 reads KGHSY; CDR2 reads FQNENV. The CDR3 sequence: CASSQSGPFEKLFF. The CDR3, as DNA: TGTGCCAGCAGCCAATCTGGACCGTTTGAAAAACTGTTTTTT.

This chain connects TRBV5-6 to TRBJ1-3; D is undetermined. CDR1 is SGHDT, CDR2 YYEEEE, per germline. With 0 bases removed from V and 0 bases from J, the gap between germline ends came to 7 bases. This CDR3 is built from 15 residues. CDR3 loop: CASSLAGFSGNTIYF. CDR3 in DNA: TGTGCCAGCAGCTTGGCTGGGTTCTCTGGAAACACCATATATTTT.

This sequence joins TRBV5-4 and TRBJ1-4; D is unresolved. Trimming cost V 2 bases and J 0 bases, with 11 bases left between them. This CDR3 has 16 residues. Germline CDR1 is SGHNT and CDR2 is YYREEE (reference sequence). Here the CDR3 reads CASSFGIPATNEKLFF. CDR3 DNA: TGTGCCAGCAGCTTCGGTATTCCAGCAACTAATGAAAAACTGTTTTTT.